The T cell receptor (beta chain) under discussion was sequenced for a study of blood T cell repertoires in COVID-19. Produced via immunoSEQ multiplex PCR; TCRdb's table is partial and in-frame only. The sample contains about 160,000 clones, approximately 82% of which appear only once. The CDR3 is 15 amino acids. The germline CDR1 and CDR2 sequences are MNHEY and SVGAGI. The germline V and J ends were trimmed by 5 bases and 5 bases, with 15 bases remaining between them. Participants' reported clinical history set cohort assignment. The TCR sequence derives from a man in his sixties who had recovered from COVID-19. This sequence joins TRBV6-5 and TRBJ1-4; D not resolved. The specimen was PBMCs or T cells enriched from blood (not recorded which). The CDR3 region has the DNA TGTGCCAGCAGTAATCAGCGGGGAGAAAATGAAAAACTGTTTTTT. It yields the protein CASSNQRGENEKLFF.